Listed below are T cell receptor beta chains from one sample, sequenced in a study of neurological immune-mediated disorders. TCRdb reanalysed the 5' RACE reads using MiXCR and keeps one entry per CDR3 protein. The data hold 20,000 to 25,000 distinct CDR3 sequences, with around 14% observed a single time. Sequencing used PBMCs. All receptors derive from a female donor with HTLV-1-associated myelopathy (HAM/TSP). CDR3s include the opening cysteine and the closing phenylalanine or tryptophan. A D gene is named only where the DNA matches it firmly. Clone size appears in some rows only: once, few, many, or a class for an expanded clone.

size,V,J,D,DNA,CDR3
medium-sized,TRBV4-1,TRBJ1-1,TRBD1,TGCGCCAGCAGCCAACGGACAGGGTCGAACACTGAAGCTTTCTTT,CASSQRTGSNTEAFF
many,TRBV20-1,TRBJ2-5,.,TGCAGTGCTAGAGATAGTGGGGGAGAGACCCAGTACTTC,CSARDSGGETQYF
few,TRBV3-1,TRBJ1-1,.,TGTGCCAGCAGCCAATCGGATGGACCTCCTGAAGCTTTCTTT,CASSQSDGPPEAFF
many,TRBV20-1,TRBJ2-7,TRBD2,TGCAGTGCTAACGCGGTAGGGACTAGCGGGGGGGCCTACGAGCAGTACTTC,CSANAVGTSGGAYEQYF
many,TRBV20-1,TRBJ2-1,.,TGCAGTGCCGAGCGCCAGTCTTTCCCCTCCTACAATGAGCAGTTCTTC,CSAERQSFPSYNEQFF
many,TRBV10-3,TRBJ1-1,TRBD1,TGTGCCATCAGATCACAGGGGATTATCGCTGAAGCTTTCTTT,CAIRSQGIIAEAFF
many,TRBV12-3/TRBV12-4,TRBJ1-2,.,TGTGCCAGCAGTCCTAACTATGGCTACACCTTC,CASSPNYGYTF
many,TRBV7-2,TRBJ2-2,TRBD2,TGTGCCAGCAGCGCGCCCCCTAGCGGGGGGCCCACCGGGGAGCTGTTTTTT,CASSAPPSGGPTGELFF
medium-sized,TRBV7-2,TRBJ1-2,.,TGTGCCAGCAGCGCTAACCCCCTTGCAGCGCTTAACTATGGCTACACCTTC,CASSANPLAALNYGYTF
many,TRBV20-1,TRBJ2-5,TRBD2,TGCAGTGCTACCTCTAGCGGGGGAAAAGAGACCCAGTACTTC,CSATSSGGKETQYF
many,TRBV5-6,TRBJ2-3,TRBD2,TGTGCCAGCAGCTTAGAGCGCGGGGGGGTAATCACAGATACGCAGTATTTT,CASSLERGGVITDTQYF
many,TRBV7-8,TRBJ2-7,.,TGTGCCAGCAGATTCCCAGGGTCCTACGAGCAGTACTTC,CASRFPGSYEQYF
many,TRBV21-1,TRBJ1-3,.,TGTGCCAGCAGCCTTAGGGGACATACGACTGGAAACACCATATATTTT,CASSLRGHTTGNTIYF
many,TRBV5-6,TRBJ2-2,.,TGTGCCAGCAGCTCTGGCAGGGTCAATAACGCCGGGGAGCTGTTTTTT,CASSSGRVNNAGELFF
medium-sized,TRBV20-1,TRBJ2-5,TRBD2,TGCAGTGCTAGAGTTTCCGGGGGGTACCAAGAGACCCAGTACTTC,CSARVSGGYQETQYF
many,TRBV7-3,TRBJ1-5,.,TGTGCCAGCAGCTTAAGAGGGGCCCAGCATTTT,CASSLRGAQHF
once,TRBV10-3,TRBJ1-1,TRBD1,TGTGCCATCAGTGCTAGTTGGACAGGGGAAGCTTTCTTT,CAISASWTGEAFF
many,TRBV18,TRBJ2-2,.,TGTGCCAGCTCACTTTCTGTCAACACCGGGGAGCTGTTTTTT,CASSLSVNTGELFF
many,TRBV12-3/TRBV12-4,TRBJ2-7,.,TGTGCCAGCAGTTTAGGTTGGGCAGCGAACTACGAGCAGTACTTC,CASSLGWAANYEQYF
.,TRBV11-2,TRBJ1-2,.,TGTGCCAGCAGCTTTGCCAGTGGCTATGGCTACACCTTC,CASSFASGYGYTF
many,TRBV28,TRBJ2-7,.,TGTGCCAGCAGTTTAAGTCTAAGTGGGCGACCCGAGCAGTACTTC,CASSLSLSGRPEQYF
many,TRBV2,TRBJ2-6,.,TGTGCCAGCATCGGCGACACGGGGGTTGGGGCCAACGTCCTGACTTTC,CASIGDTGVGANVLTF
many,TRBV20-1,TRBJ1-5,TRBD1,TGCAGTGCTACGACAGGGGGCGATCAGCCCCAGCATTTT,CSATTGGDQPQHF
many,TRBV24-1,TRBJ2-1,.,TGTGCCACCAGTGAACCCTCCCGGGGGAATGAGCAGTTCTTC,CATSEPSRGNEQFF
many,TRBV27,TRBJ2-7,TRBD2,TGTGCCAGCAGTCCCGGGACTAGCGGATCCTACGAGCAGTACTTC,CASSPGTSGSYEQYF
many,TRBV5-1,TRBJ2-2,.,TGCGCCAGCAGCTTCAGGGTAGAGGATGACACCGGGGAGCTGTTTTTT,CASSFRVEDDTGELFF
.,TRBV4-2,TRBJ1-2,.,TGTGCCAGCAGCCAAGATAAGGGGATCAACTATGGCTACACCTTC,CASSQDKGINYGYTF